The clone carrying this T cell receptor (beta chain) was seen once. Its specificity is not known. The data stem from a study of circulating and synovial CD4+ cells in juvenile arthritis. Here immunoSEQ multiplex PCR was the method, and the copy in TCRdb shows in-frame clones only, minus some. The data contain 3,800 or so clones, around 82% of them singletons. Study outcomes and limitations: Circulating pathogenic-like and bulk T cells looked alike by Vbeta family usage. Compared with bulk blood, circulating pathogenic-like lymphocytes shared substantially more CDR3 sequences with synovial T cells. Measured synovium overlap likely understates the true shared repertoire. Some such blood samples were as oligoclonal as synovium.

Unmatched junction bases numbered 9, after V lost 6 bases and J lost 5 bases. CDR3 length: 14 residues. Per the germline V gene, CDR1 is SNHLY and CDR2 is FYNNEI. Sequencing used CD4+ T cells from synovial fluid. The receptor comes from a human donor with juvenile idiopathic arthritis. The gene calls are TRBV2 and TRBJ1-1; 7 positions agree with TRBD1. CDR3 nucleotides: TGTGCCAGCAGGACTGACAGGGTAGGGACTGAAGCTTTCTTT. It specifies CASRTDRVGTEAFF.